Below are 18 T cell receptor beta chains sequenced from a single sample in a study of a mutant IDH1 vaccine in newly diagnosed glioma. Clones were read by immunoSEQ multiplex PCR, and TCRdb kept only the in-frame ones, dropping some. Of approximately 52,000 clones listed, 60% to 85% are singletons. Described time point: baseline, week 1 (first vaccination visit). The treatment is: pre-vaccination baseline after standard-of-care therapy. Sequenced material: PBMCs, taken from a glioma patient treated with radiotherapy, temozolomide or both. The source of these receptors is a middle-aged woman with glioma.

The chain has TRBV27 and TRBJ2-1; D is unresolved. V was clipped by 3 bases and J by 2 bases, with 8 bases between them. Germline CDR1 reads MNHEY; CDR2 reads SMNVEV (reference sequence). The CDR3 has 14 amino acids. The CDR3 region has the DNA TGTGCCAGCAGTTTGGCAGGAGCCTACAATGAGCAGTTCTTC. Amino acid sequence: CASSLAGAYNEQFF.

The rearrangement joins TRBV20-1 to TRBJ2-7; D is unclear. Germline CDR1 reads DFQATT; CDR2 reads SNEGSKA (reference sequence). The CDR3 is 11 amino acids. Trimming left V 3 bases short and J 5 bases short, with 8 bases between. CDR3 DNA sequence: TGCAGTGCTAGGTTAATCCACGAGCAGTACTTC. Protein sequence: CSARLIHEQYF.

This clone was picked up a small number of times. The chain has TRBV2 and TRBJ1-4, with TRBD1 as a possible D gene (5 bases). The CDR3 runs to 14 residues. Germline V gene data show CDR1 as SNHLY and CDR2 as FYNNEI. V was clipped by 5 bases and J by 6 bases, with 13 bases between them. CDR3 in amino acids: CASSKGRWDEKLFF. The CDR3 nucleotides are TGTGCCAGCAGTAAGGGGAGGTGGGATGAAAAACTGTTTTTT.

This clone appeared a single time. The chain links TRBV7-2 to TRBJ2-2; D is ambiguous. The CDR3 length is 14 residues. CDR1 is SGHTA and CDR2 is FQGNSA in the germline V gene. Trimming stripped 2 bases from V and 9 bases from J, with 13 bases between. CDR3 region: CASSLTSGRRELFF. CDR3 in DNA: TGTGCCAGCAGCTTAACTTCCGGCCGCCGGGAGCTGTTTTTT. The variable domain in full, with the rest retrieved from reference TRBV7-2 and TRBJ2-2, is GAGVSQSPSNKVTEKGKDVELRCDPISGHTALYWYRQSLGQGLEFLIYFQGNSAPDKSGLPSDRFSAERTGGSVSTLTIQRTQQEDSAVYLCASSLTSGRRELFFGEGSRLTVL.

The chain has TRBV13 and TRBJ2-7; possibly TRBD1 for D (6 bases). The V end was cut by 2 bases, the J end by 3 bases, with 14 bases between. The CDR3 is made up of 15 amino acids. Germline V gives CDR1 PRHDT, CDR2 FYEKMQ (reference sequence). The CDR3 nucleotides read TGTGCCAGCAGCTTATTAGAGGGACAAATCTACGAGCAGTACTTC. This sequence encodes CASSLLEGQIYEQYF.

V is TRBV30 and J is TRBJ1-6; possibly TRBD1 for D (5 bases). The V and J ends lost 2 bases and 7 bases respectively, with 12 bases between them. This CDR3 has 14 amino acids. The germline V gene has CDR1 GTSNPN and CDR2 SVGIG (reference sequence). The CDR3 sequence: CAWSKGAGNSPLHF. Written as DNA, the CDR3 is TGTGCCTGGAGTAAAGGGGCGGGGAATTCACCCCTCCACTTT.

The CDR3 DNA reads as TGTGCCAGCAGTGCCCCAGGGGGGAACTATGGCTACACCTTC. Protein product: CASSAPGGNYGYTF. The chain links TRBV6-6 to TRBJ1-2; 7 bases map to TRBD1. Losses at the gene ends were 5 bases for V and 2 bases for J; bases not matched to a gene: 5. The CDR3 spans 14 residues. Germline assignment: CDR1 MNHNY and CDR2 SVGAGI (reference sequence).

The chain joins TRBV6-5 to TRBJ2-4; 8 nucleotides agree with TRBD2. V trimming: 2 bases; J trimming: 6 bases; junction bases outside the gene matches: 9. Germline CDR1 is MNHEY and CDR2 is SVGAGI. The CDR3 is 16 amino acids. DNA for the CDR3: TGTGCCAGCAGTTACGTGACACCGGGGGGGATAAACATTCAGTACTTC. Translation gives CASSYVTPGGINIQYF.

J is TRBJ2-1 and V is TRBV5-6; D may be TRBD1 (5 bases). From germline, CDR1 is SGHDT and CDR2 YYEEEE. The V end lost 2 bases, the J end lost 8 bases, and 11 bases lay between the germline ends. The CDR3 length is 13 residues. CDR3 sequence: CASSFMGLYEQFF. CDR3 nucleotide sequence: TGTGCCAGCAGCTTCATGGGGCTCTATGAGCAGTTCTTC. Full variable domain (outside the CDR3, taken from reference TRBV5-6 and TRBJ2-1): DAGVTQSPTHLIKTRGQQVTLRCSPKSGHDTVSWYQQALGQGPQFIFQYYEEEERQRGNFPDRFSGHQFPNYSSELNVNALLLGDSALYLCASSFMGLYEQFFGPGTRLTVL.

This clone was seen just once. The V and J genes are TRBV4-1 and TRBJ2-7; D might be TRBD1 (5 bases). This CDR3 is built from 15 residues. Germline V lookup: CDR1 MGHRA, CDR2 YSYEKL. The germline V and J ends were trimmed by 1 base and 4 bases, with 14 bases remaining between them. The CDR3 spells CASSQAGSPKYEQYF. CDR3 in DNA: TGCGCCAGCAGCCAAGCAGGGTCCCCCAAATACGAGCAGTACTTC.

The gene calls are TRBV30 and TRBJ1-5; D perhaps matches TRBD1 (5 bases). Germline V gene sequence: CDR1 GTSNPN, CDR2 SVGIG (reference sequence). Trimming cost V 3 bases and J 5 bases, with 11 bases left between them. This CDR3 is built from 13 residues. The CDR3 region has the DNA TGTGCCTGGAGCCGGGGCCCCTATCAGCCCCAGCATTTT. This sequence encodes CAWSRGPYQPQHF.

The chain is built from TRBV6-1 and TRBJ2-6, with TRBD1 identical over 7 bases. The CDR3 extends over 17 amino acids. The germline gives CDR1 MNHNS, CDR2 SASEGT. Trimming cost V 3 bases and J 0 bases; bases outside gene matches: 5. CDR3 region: CASSDGQVSSGANVLTF. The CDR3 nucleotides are TGTGCCAGCAGTGATGGACAGGTTAGCTCTGGGGCCAACGTCCTGACTTTC.

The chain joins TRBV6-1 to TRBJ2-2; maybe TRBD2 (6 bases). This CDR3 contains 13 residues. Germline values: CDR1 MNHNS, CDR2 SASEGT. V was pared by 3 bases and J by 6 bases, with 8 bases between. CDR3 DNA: TGTGCCAGCAGTGAGTTAGCGGCCGGGGAGCTGTTTTTT. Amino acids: CASSELAAGELFF.

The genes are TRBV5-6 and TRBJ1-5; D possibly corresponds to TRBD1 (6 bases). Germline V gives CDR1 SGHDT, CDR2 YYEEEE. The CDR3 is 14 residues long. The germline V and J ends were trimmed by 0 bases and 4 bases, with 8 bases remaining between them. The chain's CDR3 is CASSLAGDNQPQHF. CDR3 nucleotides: TGTGCCAGCAGCTTGGCAGGGGATAATCAGCCCCAGCATTTT. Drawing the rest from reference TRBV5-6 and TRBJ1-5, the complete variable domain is DAGVTQSPTHLIKTRGQQVTLRCSPKSGHDTVSWYQQALGQGPQFIFQYYEEEERQRGNFPDRFSGHQFPNYSSELNVNALLLGDSALYLCASSLAGDNQPQHFGDGTRLSIL.

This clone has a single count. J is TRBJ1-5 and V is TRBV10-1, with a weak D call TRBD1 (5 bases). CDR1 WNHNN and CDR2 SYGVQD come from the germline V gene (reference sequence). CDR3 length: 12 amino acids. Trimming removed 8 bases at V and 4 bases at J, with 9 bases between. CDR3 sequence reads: CASSEGNQPQHF. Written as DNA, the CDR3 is TGCGCCAGCTCCGAGGGGAATCAGCCCCAGCATTTT.

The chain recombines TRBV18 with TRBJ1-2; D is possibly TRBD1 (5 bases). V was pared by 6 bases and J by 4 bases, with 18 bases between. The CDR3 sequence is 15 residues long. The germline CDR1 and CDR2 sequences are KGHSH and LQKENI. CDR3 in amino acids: CASSPLAGMGYGYTF. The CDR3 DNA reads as TGTGCCAGCTCTCCCCTGGCAGGGATGGGCTATGGCTACACCTTC.

CDR3 DNA: TGTGCCAGCAATTGGAAGGAAGGCCAGCCCCAGCATTTT. Translated, it gives CASNWKEGQPQHF. The genes are TRBV6-6 and TRBJ1-5, with no clear D. The germline V gene encodes CDR1 MNHNY and CDR2 SVGAGI (reference sequence). There are 13 residues in the CDR3. V was pared by 7 bases and J by 7 bases, with 14 bases between.

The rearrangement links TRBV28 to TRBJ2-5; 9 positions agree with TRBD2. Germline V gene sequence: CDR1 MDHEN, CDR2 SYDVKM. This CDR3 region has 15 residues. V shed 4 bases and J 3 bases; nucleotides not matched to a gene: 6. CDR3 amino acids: CASSSPGGGEETQYF. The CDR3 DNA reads TGTGCCAGCAGTTCCCCTGGCGGGGGGGAAGAGACCCAGTACTTC. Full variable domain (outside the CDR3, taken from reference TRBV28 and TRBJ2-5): DVKVTQSSRYLVKRTGEKVFLECVQDMDHENMFWYRQDPGLGLRLIYFSYDVKMKEKGDIPEGYSVSREKKERFSLILESASTNQTSMYLCASSSPGGGEETQYFGPGTRLLVL.